The rows below give T cell receptor beta chains drawn from one sample of a study of blood T cell repertoires in COVID-19. Data came from immunoSEQ multiplex PCR; TCRdb stores just in-frame clones and leaves some out. Of some 160,000 clones in the sample, approximately 82% were seen once. Sample: peripheral blood. The receptors originated from a man between 65 and 79 years old who had recovered from COVID-19. CDR3s include the opening cysteine and the closing phenylalanine or tryptophan. D genes are given only for firm matches. Where a row states a size, it is once, few, many or the class of an expanded clone; other rows omit it.

J,D,V,size,CDR3,DNA
TRBJ2-7,.,TRBV27,.,CASRLRVTPLTYDEQYF,TGTGCCAGCAGATTGAGGGTTACACCTTTGACCTACGACGAGCAGTACTTC
TRBJ2-1,.,TRBV4-3,.,CASSQGRWNEQFF,TGCGCCAGCAGCCAAGGGCGGTGGAATGAGCAGTTCTTC
TRBJ1-4,.,TRBV21-1,.,CASSARDNNEKLFF,TGTGCCAGCAGCGCCCGGGACAATAATGAAAAACTGTTTTTT
TRBJ2-1,.,TRBV5-1,.,CASSLQRNEQFF,TGCGCCAGCAGCTTGCAGAGGAATGAGCAGTTCTTC
TRBJ1-4,.,TRBV7-9,.,CASSLGEGGIEKLFF,TGTGCCAGCAGCCTAGGAGAGGGAGGGATTGAAAAACTGTTTTTT
TRBJ2-7,.,TRBV6-6,.,CASSYRNSLTGEQYF,TGTGCCAGCAGTTACCGAAACTCCTTAACTGGTGAGCAGTACTTC
TRBJ2-3,.,TRBV21-1,once,CASSKVCQGGDTDTQYF,TGTGCCAGCAGCAAAGTCTGCCAGGGGGGAGACACAGATACGCAGTATTTT
TRBJ2-2,TRBD1,TRBV9,.,CASSVGAGTGTPGGELFF,TGTGCCAGCAGCGTAGGTGCCGGGACAGGGACTCCTGGGGGGGAGCTGTTTTTT
TRBJ2-3,TRBD2,TRBV2,.,CASRRAGGGTDTQYF,TGTGCCAGCAGGAGAGCGGGAGGGGGCACAGATACGCAGTATTTT
TRBJ2-2,TRBD1,TRBV18,.,CASSPMTGTVPGELFF,TGTGCCAGCTCACCCATGACAGGGACCGTTCCCGGGGAGCTGTTTTTT
TRBJ1-5,.,TRBV19,.,CASSIRNSYQPQHF,TGTGCCAGTAGTATAAGAAACAGTTATCAGCCCCAGCATTTT
TRBJ2-7,.,TRBV10-3,.,CASRKQGTKGEQYF,TGTGCCAGCCGAAAACAGGGTACGAAGGGCGAGCAGTACTTC
TRBJ2-3,TRBD1,TRBV5-1,.,CASSPGQGAEYF,TGCGCCAGCAGCCCCGGACAGGGGGCGGAGTATTTT
TRBJ1-1,TRBD1,TRBV10-2,.,CASSEKTGGVGSGTEAFF,TGCGCCAGCAGTGAGAAGACAGGGGGCGTTGGTTCGGGGACTGAAGCTTTCTTT
TRBJ1-6,.,TRBV7-9,.,CASSLSQGNSPLHF,TGTGCCAGCAGCTTATCGCAGGGAAACTCACCCCTCCACTTT
TRBJ2-3,TRBD2,TRBV7-2,.,CASSRTSGNVADTQYF,TGTGCCAGCAGCCGGACTAGCGGGAATGTCGCAGATACGCAGTATTTT
TRBJ2-1,TRBD2,TRBV7-6,once,CASSSSSGMVIEQFF,TGTGCCAGCAGCTCTTCTAGCGGGATGGTCATTGAGCAGTTCTTC
TRBJ1-1,.,TRBV18,.,CASSPRFDTEAFF,TGTGCCAGCTCACCACGTTTCGACACTGAAGCTTTCTTT
TRBJ2-1,TRBD2,TRBV6-1,.,CASSQREREQFF,TGTGCCAGCAGTCAGCGGGAGAGAGAGCAGTTCTTC
TRBJ1-6,TRBD1,TRBV27,.,CASSRGQESSPLHF,TGTGCCAGCAGCCGAGGACAGGAAAGTTCACCCCTCCACTTT
TRBJ1-5,.,TRBV6-5,.,CASSSGGNQPQHF,TGTGCCAGCAGTTCGGGGGGAAATCAGCCCCAGCATTTT
TRBJ2-5,.,TRBV18,.,CASSPGLETQYF,TGTGCCAGCTCACCAGGGCTAGAGACCCAGTACTTC
TRBJ2-7,.,TRBV6-5,.,CASGRTASYEQYF,TGTGCCAGCGGGCGGACAGCCTCCTACGAGCAGTACTTC
TRBJ2-1,TRBD2,TRBV9,once,CASGSGAGLNEQFF,TGTGCCAGCGGATCCGGAGCGGGACTGAATGAGCAGTTCTTC
TRBJ2-1,.,TRBV3-1/TRBV3-2,.,CASSQGEANEQFF,TGTGCCAGCAGCCAAGGGGAGGCGAATGAGCAGTTCTTC
TRBJ1-5,.,TRBV30,.,CAWAPPPRSSNQPQHF,TGTGCCTGGGCCCCACCTCCAAGGAGTAGCAATCAGCCCCAGCATTTT
TRBJ2-2,TRBD2,TRBV9,.,CASSAGTSHGELFF,TGTGCCAGCAGCGCTGGGACTAGCCACGGGGAGCTGTTTTTT
TRBJ1-2,TRBD1,TRBV19,once,CASSARDRGLYYTF,TGTGCCAGTAGTGCCCGGGACAGGGGCCTGTACTACACCTTC
TRBJ1-2,.,TRBV2,.,CASSEPSYGYTF,TGTGCCAGCAGTGAACCCAGCTATGGCTACACCTTC
TRBJ2-7,TRBD2,TRBV6-5,.,CASSYSGGRVGYEQYF,TGTGCCAGCAGTTACTCCGGGGGGAGAGTCGGCTACGAGCAGTACTTC
TRBJ1-1,TRBD1,TRBV2,.,CASSGQGGDTEAFF,TGTGCCAGCAGCGGACAGGGAGGCGACACTGAAGCTTTCTTT
TRBJ1-1,TRBD1,TRBV10-3,.,CAISLGQGGTEAFF,TGTGCCATCAGTCTAGGACAGGGGGGAACTGAAGCTTTCTTT
TRBJ2-7,.,TRBV27,.,CASSRDWGEYEQYF,TGTGCCAGCAGTCGAGATTGGGGGGAGTACGAGCAGTACTTC
TRBJ2-1,.,TRBV5-1,.,CASSLEAGASYNEQFF,TGCGCCAGCAGCTTGGAGGCGGGGGCATCCTACAATGAGCAGTTCTTC
TRBJ2-1,TRBD2,TRBV7-2,.,CASTSWNYASGRVDEQFF,TGTGCCAGCACCTCTTGGAATTACGCTAGCGGGAGAGTTGATGAGCAGTTCTTC
TRBJ2-3,TRBD1,TRBV5-1,.,CASSPGDRGQDTQYF,TGCGCCAGCAGCCCTGGGGACAGGGGGCAAGATACGCAGTATTTT
TRBJ2-5,TRBD2,TRBV7-6,.,CASSFSSGSAETQYF,TGTGCCAGCAGCTTTTCTAGCGGGAGCGCAGAGACCCAGTACTTC
TRBJ2-5,TRBD2,TRBV10-2,.,CASRGTSGRGETQYF,TGCGCCAGCAGAGGGACTAGCGGGAGAGGGGAGACCCAGTACTTC
TRBJ1-1,TRBD1,TRBV9,.,CASSVVRGTGEAFF,TGTGCCAGCAGCGTAGTAAGGGGGACAGGGGAAGCTTTCTTT
TRBJ2-5,.,TRBV6-1,.,CASSSAARETQYF,TGTGCCAGCAGTTCTGCCGCGAGGGAGACCCAGTACTTC
TRBJ2-5,TRBD2,TRBV4-3,.,CASSQDRTSGRYGETQYF,TGCGCCAGCAGCCAAGATAGGACTAGCGGGAGGTATGGAGAGACCCAGTACTTC
TRBJ2-2,TRBD1,TRBV10-3,.,CAIRGQGIGTGELFF,TGTGCCATCAGGGGACAGGGTATCGGCACCGGGGAGCTGTTTTTT
TRBJ2-3,TRBD2,TRBV2,.,CASRTSGTADTQYF,TGTGCCAGCAGAACAAGCGGGACCGCAGATACGCAGTATTTT